One and the same sample provided the 24 T cell receptor beta chains below, sequenced in a study of T cell repertoires in cytomegalovirus infection. TCRdb passed the reads through MiXCR, listing each CDR3 protein once. This sample carries some 220,000 distinct CDR3 sequences, around 6.2% of them seen once, and the ten largest clones take more than 5.5%. Sequencing was done on a sample of PBMCs. The receptor source for this set is a human donor in good health (CMV status not recorded). Some clones in this sample may be carry-over from other donors' samples.

This clonotype was counted ten times or more. This chain joins TRBV6-2 or TRBV6-3 and TRBJ2-1; TRBD1 is a possible D gene (5 bases). Trimming cost V 2 bases and J 4 bases, with 15 bases left between them. Germline CDR1 MNHEY, CDR2 SVGEGT. The CDR3 contains 16 residues. The CDR3, as DNA: TGTGCCAGCAGTTACGGATTAGGGGCTGTATACAATGAGCAGTTCTTC. Translated, it gives CASSYGLGAVYNEQFF.

This clonotype was observed many times. This chain connects TRBV7-2 to TRBJ2-6; D unresolved. Germline values: CDR1 SGHTA, CDR2 FQGNSA. Trimming took off 5 bases at V and 11 bases at J, with 10 bases between the two ends. This CDR3 is built from 12 residues. CDR3: CASSPGVDVLTF. CDR3 sequence (DNA): TGTGCCAGCAGCCCCGGAGTCGACGTCCTGACTTTC.

The rearrangement joins TRBV6-5 to TRBJ2-2; possibly TRBD1 for D (6 bases). The CDR3 extends over 16 amino acids. Germline V gene sequence: CDR1 MNHEY, CDR2 SVGAGI. Trimming pared 0 bases from V and 8 bases from J, leaving 16 bases between. CDR3 sequence reads: CASSYSGTRIGGELFF. The CDR3, as DNA: TGTGCCAGCAGTTACTCGGGGACACGTATAGGGGGGGAGCTGTTTTTT.

This clonotype occurred many times. The rearrangement uses TRBV11-2 and TRBJ1-1; 9 bases fit TRBD1. The germline gives CDR1 SGHAT, CDR2 FQNNGV. The CDR3 consists of 15 residues. V shed 4 bases and J 3 bases; nucleotides not matched to a gene: 6. The chain's CDR3 is CASSSDRGWDTEAFF. The CDR3 DNA sequence: TGTGCCAGCAGCTCGGACAGGGGTTGGGACACTGAAGCTTTCTTT.

This clonotype was counted many times. The chain carries TRBV7-6 and TRBJ1-3, with 7 positions matching TRBD1. The CDR3 is 17 amino acids. Germline trimming cut 1 base from V and 2 bases from J; bases unmatched to any gene: 8. In germline, CDR1 is SGHVS, CDR2 FNYEAQ. The CDR3 region is CASSLVVEGQAGNTIYF. Written as DNA, the CDR3 is TGTGCCAGCAGCTTAGTCGTGGAAGGACAGGCTGGAAACACCATATATTTT.

The sample holds many counts of this clonotype. The chain is built from TRBV7-9 and TRBJ2-7; TRBD1 might be the D (5 bases). The CDR3 totals 13 residues. Germline V gives CDR1 SEHNR, CDR2 FQNEAQ (reference sequence). The V end lost 7 bases, the J end lost 5 bases, and 15 bases lay between the germline ends. CDR3 nucleotides: TGTGCCAGCACCGAGTTCAGGGTAGACGAGCAGTACTTC. Translation gives CASTEFRVDEQYF.

There are many counts of this clonotype. The chain carries TRBV10-1 and TRBJ2-2; no firm D call. Germline CDR1 and CDR2: WNHNN and SYGVQD (reference sequence). The CDR3 sequence is 14 residues long. The V end lost 0 bases, the J end lost 1 base, and 3 bases lay between the germline ends. The CDR3 is CASSESGNTGELFF. The CDR3 DNA is TGCGCCAGCAGTGAGTCGGGGAACACCGGGGAGCTGTTTTTT.

This clonotype has at least ten counts. The V call is TRBV11-1, the J call TRBJ1-1; 7 bases are shared with TRBD1. V lost 3 bases and J lost 6; bases outside the gene matches: 7. Germline V CDR1 and CDR2: SGHAT, FQDESV (reference sequence). The CDR3 extends over 14 amino acids. This chain's CDR3 is CASSLLTGYAEAFF. The CDR3 coding sequence is TGTGCCAGCAGCTTGTTGACAGGGTACGCTGAAGCTTTCTTT.

This clonotype was seen at least ten times. J is TRBJ1-4 and V is TRBV7-2; TRBD1 is a possible D gene (6 bases). Per the germline V gene, CDR1 is SGHTA and CDR2 is FQGNSA. V was pared by 5 bases and J by 6 bases, with 16 bases between. The CDR3 totals 15 residues. CDR3 sequence reads: CASSLGGAIHEKLFF. The CDR3 DNA is TGTGCCAGCAGCCTGGGGGGCGCCATCCATGAAAAACTGTTTTTT. Full variable domain (rest looked up from reference TRBV7-2 and TRBJ1-4): GAGVSQSPSNKVTEKGKDVELRCDPISGHTALYWYRQSLGQGLEFLIYFQGNSAPDKSGLPSDRFSAERTGGSVSTLTIQRTQQEDSAVYLCASSLGGAIHEKLFFGSGTQLSVL.

Ten or more counts support this clonotype. The chain couples TRBV7-2 to TRBJ1-5; TRBD1 is a possible D gene (6 bases). This CDR3 has 15 amino acids. Between the trimmed V and J ends, which lost 5 bases and 3 bases, there was a span of 14 bases. Germline values: CDR1 SGHTA, CDR2 FQGNSA. CDR3 nucleotide sequence: TGTGCCAGCAGCCCTCGGCCGGGACACAATCAGCCCCAGCATTTT. Encoded protein: CASSPRPGHNQPQHF.

This clonotype was detected ten times or more. V is TRBV20-1 and J is TRBJ2-3; D unresolved. The CDR3 loop spans 14 amino acids. V was clipped by 2 bases and J by 2 bases, with 11 bases between them. Germline V gives CDR1 DFQATT, CDR2 SNEGSKA (reference sequence). The CDR3 DNA is TGCAGTGCTAGACCGGTCCTCTCCACAGATACGCAGTATTTT. Residues: CSARPVLSTDTQYF.

This clonotype has ten or more counts. The chain combines TRBV4-3 with TRBJ1-4, with TRBD1 as a possible D gene (6 bases). V was pared by 1 base and J by 7 bases, with 10 bases between. Germline CDR1 reads LGHNA; CDR2 reads YSLEER. CDR3 size: 14 residues. The CDR3 coding sequence is TGCGCCAGCAGCCAAGTAGGGGGGGGTGAAAAACTGTTTTTT. Amino acid sequence: CASSQVGGGEKLFF.

This clonotype was seen at least ten times. V is TRBV7-9 and J is TRBJ2-7; D is tentatively TRBD1 or TRBD2 (5 bases each). Germline V gene lookup returns CDR1 SEHNR and CDR2 FQNEAQ (reference sequence). V was cut by 7 bases and J by 2 bases, with 21 bases left in between. The CDR3 spans 16 residues. Here the CDR3 reads CASTNVHEGSPYEQYF. Here the CDR3 DNA reads TGTGCCAGCACCAACGTACACGAGGGGTCCCCCTACGAGCAGTACTTC.

There are many counts of this clonotype. J is TRBJ2-5 and V is TRBV20-1; 7 bases fit TRBD2. Germline V gene sequence: CDR1 DFQATT, CDR2 SNEGSKA (reference sequence). J gave up 3 bases and V 3 bases, and 10 bases lay outside the gene matches. The CDR3 spans 15 residues. The CDR3 sequence: CSARVGTGGKETQYF. The CDR3 DNA reads as TGCAGTGCTAGGGTAGGAACGGGGGGAAAAGAGACCCAGTACTTC.

This clonotype was counted ten times or more. The chain links TRBV7-2 to TRBJ1-2, with 7 bases lining up with TRBD1. CDR3 length: 14 residues. Germline V CDR1 and CDR2: SGHTA, FQGNSA. V gave up 1 base and J gave up 3 bases; unmatched junction bases: 2. The CDR3 region is CASSLVQGDYGYTF. The CDR3 nucleotides read TGTGCCAGCAGCTTAGTCCAGGGGGACTATGGCTACACCTTC. The variable domain in full, completed from reference TRBV7-2 and TRBJ1-2, reads GAGVSQSPSNKVTEKGKDVELRCDPISGHTALYWYRQSLGQGLEFLIYFQGNSAPDKSGLPSDRFSAERTGGSVSTLTIQRTQQEDSAVYLCASSLVQGDYGYTFGSGTRLTVV.

V usage is TRBV29-1 and J usage is TRBJ2-3; D unresolved. Trimming pared 4 bases from V and 4 bases from J, leaving 6 bases between. The CDR3 is made up of 11 amino acids. Germline assignment: CDR1 SQVTM and CDR2 ANQGSEA. CDR3 in amino acids: CSVGFADTQYF. CDR3 in DNA: TGCAGCGTTGGTTTCGCAGATACGCAGTATTTT.

The gene calls are TRBV20-1 and TRBJ2-7; TRBD2 matches 13 bases. Unmatched junction bases numbered 4, after V lost 3 bases and J lost 2 bases. The CDR3 has 15 residues. The germline CDR1 and CDR2 sequences are DFQATT and SNEGSKA (reference sequence). DNA for the CDR3: TGCAGTGCTAGGGAGACTAGCGGGGGGACCTACGAGCAGTACTTC. Translated, it gives CSARETSGGTYEQYF.

This clonotype has ten or more counts. The rearrangement joins TRBV4-1 to TRBJ2-5; 8 bases agree with TRBD1. With V trimmed by 3 bases and J by 6 bases, 6 bases remained unmatched. This CDR3 is built from 14 residues. CDR1 and CDR2 from the germline V gene are MGHRA and YSYEKL. The CDR3 region has the DNA TGCGCCAGCAGCCACCCCGACAGGGGTCAGACCCAGTACTTC. It specifies CASSHPDRGQTQYF.

Ten or more counts support this clonotype. Here the CDR3 DNA reads TGTGCCACCAGCAGAGATCCGAACCCGCGGGAGACCCAGTACTTC. Translating it yields CATSRDPNPRETQYF. J is TRBJ2-5 and V is TRBV15; D call uncertain. The germline V and J ends were trimmed by 0 bases and 5 bases, with 13 bases remaining between them. The CDR3 runs to 15 residues. CDR1 LNHNV and CDR2 YYDKDF come from the germline V gene (reference sequence).

This clonotype was seen repeatedly, ten times or more. The chain has TRBV7-2 and TRBJ1-5; the D gene is possibly TRBD1 (6 bases). The V gene's germline CDR1 is SGHTA and CDR2 FQGNSA. The V gene lost 4 bases and the J gene lost 6 bases, with 7 bases spanning the gap. The CDR3 spans 12 residues. This chain's CDR3 is CASSSQGQPQHF. CDR3 in DNA: TGTGCCAGCAGCTCACAGGGTCAGCCCCAGCATTTT.

This clonotype showed up many times. The chain uses TRBV20-1 and TRBJ2-7; TRBD2 aligns across 9 bases. V trimming: 4 bases; J trimming: 2 bases; junction bases outside the gene matches: 6. The CDR3 contains 14 residues. CDR1 is DFQATT and CDR2 is SNEGSKA in the germline V gene (reference sequence). The CDR3 reads CSANSGGQAYEQYF. Written as DNA, the CDR3 is TGCAGTGCTAATAGCGGGGGTCAAGCCTACGAGCAGTACTTC.

This clonotype was observed at least ten times. V and J are TRBV29-1 and TRBJ2-2; 10 nucleotides match TRBD1. CDR3 length equals 14 residues. V dropped 4 bases and J dropped 6; count of bases not matched to a gene: 5. Per germline, CDR1 SQVTM and CDR2 ANQGSEA. The CDR3 bases are TGCAGCGTTGTAGGGACAGGGGACCCCGGGGAGCTGTTTTTT. Protein: CSVVGTGDPGELFF.

This clonotype was seen at least ten times. The CDR3 here is CASSLDGGGYQETQYF. The DNA for the CDR3 is TGTGCCAGCAGCTTGGACGGCGGGGGGTACCAAGAGACCCAGTACTTC. The chain uses TRBV5-5 and TRBJ2-5, with TRBD2 matching 8 bases. The length of the CDR3 is 16 residues. V dropped 0 bases and J dropped 0; count of bases not matched to a gene: 4. Per the germline V gene, CDR1 is SGHKS and CDR2 is YYEKEE (reference sequence).

The sample holds many counts of this clonotype. The chain recombines TRBV12-5 with TRBJ2-1; TRBD1 might be the D (5 bases). This CDR3 has 12 amino acids. Germline-derived CDR1 and CDR2 are LGHNT and FRNRAP. The V and J ends lost 1 base and 8 bases respectively, with 6 bases between them. For the CDR3, the DNA is TGTGCTAGTGGTTTGGGGGGCTATGAGCAGTTCTTC. Encoded protein: CASGLGGYEQFF.